A selection of T cell receptor beta chains follows, all from one sample in a study of cytomegalovirus exposure and HLA in healthy donors. Sequencing was performed with immunoSEQ multiplex PCR; in TCRdb, only in-frame clones are kept and a portion is missing. The sample carries some 94,000 clones, about 80% recorded once. What was sequenced was PBMCs. Receptors originate from a man aged 35-49 years in good health and CMV-seronegative. CDR3s include the opening cysteine and the closing phenylalanine or tryptophan.

cdr3_aa j_call v_call
CAWRRGGSNTQYF TRBJ2-3 TRBV30
CASSYRDRENTEAFF TRBJ1-1 TRBV5-4
CASSFGLSSHEQYF TRBJ2-7 TRBV7-9
CASLDGGRSYNSPLHF TRBJ1-6 TRBV2
CASSKAEYTGELFF TRBJ2-2 TRBV9
CASSNQGGDSPLHF TRBJ1-6 TRBV19
CAWGGAGSGNTIYF TRBJ1-3 TRBV30
CASSPMGGVISGNTIYF TRBJ1-3 TRBV7-2
CASSIRHSSSYNEQFF TRBJ2-1 TRBV19
CASSPPRGGRGDTQYF TRBJ2-3 TRBV28
CASSPNLSSGRDHFPKNIQYF TRBJ2-4 TRBV23-1
CASSLSERNTEAFF TRBJ1-1 TRBV5-1
CASSKESSGRVYNEQFF TRBJ2-1 TRBV21-1
CASSLVQSNNSPLHF TRBJ1-6 TRBV5-1
CASSVVGGPDTEAFF TRBJ1-1 TRBV9
CASSGQGNTEAFF TRBJ1-1 TRBV2
CASSLEGLAGDSYEQYF TRBJ2-7 TRBV7-9
CASITTGGDYGYTF TRBJ1-2 TRBV7-9
CASSRKPGGGTEAFF TRBJ1-1 TRBV7-6
CASRGGHPNSPLHF TRBJ1-6 TRBV5-1
CASSGPRQGRGDQPQHF TRBJ1-5 TRBV28
CASSGGLQDQETQYF TRBJ2-5 TRBV5-4
CASSFGQVGEGELFF TRBJ2-2 TRBV5-1
CASIGGSYNEQFF TRBJ2-1 TRBV10-1
CASSEESGSSSYEQYF TRBJ2-7 TRBV2
CASSRELGGYNEQFF TRBJ2-1 TRBV6-1
CASSLEGNKNIQYF TRBJ2-4 TRBV5-1
CASSFDRDEAFF TRBJ1-1 TRBV5-6
CASRTQGRYEQYF TRBJ2-7 TRBV28
CAWSQRRPGNTIYF TRBJ1-3 TRBV30
CAISETSSGSGHNEQFF TRBJ2-1 TRBV10-3
CASKASSYEQYF TRBJ2-7 TRBV6-5
CASSSRGSSYEQYF TRBJ2-7 TRBV6-1
CASSTGLAGVGEQYF TRBJ2-7 TRBV5-6
CASSLDLRGGGEAFF TRBJ1-1 TRBV11-2
CASSSSGLAVPGELFF TRBJ2-2 TRBV7-2
CASSPGGSGNTIYF TRBJ1-3 TRBV18
CASSRFRDSPLSEQYF TRBJ2-7 TRBV7-2
CASSVLYTGELFF TRBJ2-2 TRBV9
CASSLGSSSGNTIYF TRBJ1-3 TRBV5-1
CASSLGESYNSPLHF TRBJ1-6 TRBV7-6
CASTQGGTGSYEQYF TRBJ2-7 TRBV28
CASTSAARANYGYTF TRBJ1-2 TRBV27
CASSGGAEQYF TRBJ2-7 TRBV7-9
CASSLGAAGREEAFF TRBJ1-1 TRBV28
CAISESGGISGYTF TRBJ1-2 TRBV10-3
CASSIRGGTGQGETQYF TRBJ2-5 TRBV13
CAWSLKEGQTF TRBJ1-2 TRBV30
CASSFLRGGTTDTQYF TRBJ2-3 TRBV7-8